The clone carrying this T cell receptor (beta chain) showed up many times. Primers used in a second PCR of roughly 6 to 12 cycles were a sample-barcoded 5' primer and a J-beta primer mix. TCRdb fed the 5' RACE reads into MiXCR, producing one record per CDR3 protein. Among more than 650,000 distinct CDR3 sequences listed, roughly 50% were seen once. Trimming shortened V by 6 bases and J by 4 bases, and 13 bases separated the two germline ends. This CDR3 comprises 12 residues. Germline V gene lookup returns CDR1 SQVTM and CDR2 ANQGSEA. The data were taken from a study of blood T cells in healthy people across ages.

The TCR sequence derives from a man older than 75 in good health. The chain joins TRBV29-1 to TRBJ2-7, with D unclear. The sample was blood. The CDR3 loop is CSVGSQTYEQYF. The CDR3 DNA reads TGCAGCGTCGGTAGTCAGACGTACGAGCAGTACTTC.